This T cell receptor (beta chain) is from a study of blood T cell repertoires in COVID-19. About the research overall: The United States, Italy and Spain were the sources of the acute and convalescent COVID-19 samples. The analysed material was cDNA or gDNA that came from T cells, B-cell-depleted T cells, or PBMCs.

Per the original data handling: How many nucleated cells were present was estimated from reference gene primer amplification. TCRdb keeps only in-frame clones here, not all; method: immunoSEQ multiplex PCR. V, J and clone size are those of that table, while D and trimming were read from the DNA. The sample gives about 34,000 clones, 93% of which show up once; 4% to 6.5% is in the top ten. Only a few counts were recorded for this clone. V was trimmed by 2 bases and J by 3 bases, leaving 10 bases between them. Germline values: CDR1 WNHNN, CDR2 SYGVQD (reference sequence). This CDR3 comprises 14 residues.

Sequenced sample: peripheral blood. The chain employs TRBV10-1 and TRBJ1-1, with D possibly being TRBD1 (6 bases). This TCR derives from a human donor in a cohort sampled during active COVID-19. This CDR3 is CASSEGQSYTEAFF. The CDR3 region has the DNA TGCGCCAGCAGTGAGGGACAGAGCTACACTGAAGCTTTCTTT.